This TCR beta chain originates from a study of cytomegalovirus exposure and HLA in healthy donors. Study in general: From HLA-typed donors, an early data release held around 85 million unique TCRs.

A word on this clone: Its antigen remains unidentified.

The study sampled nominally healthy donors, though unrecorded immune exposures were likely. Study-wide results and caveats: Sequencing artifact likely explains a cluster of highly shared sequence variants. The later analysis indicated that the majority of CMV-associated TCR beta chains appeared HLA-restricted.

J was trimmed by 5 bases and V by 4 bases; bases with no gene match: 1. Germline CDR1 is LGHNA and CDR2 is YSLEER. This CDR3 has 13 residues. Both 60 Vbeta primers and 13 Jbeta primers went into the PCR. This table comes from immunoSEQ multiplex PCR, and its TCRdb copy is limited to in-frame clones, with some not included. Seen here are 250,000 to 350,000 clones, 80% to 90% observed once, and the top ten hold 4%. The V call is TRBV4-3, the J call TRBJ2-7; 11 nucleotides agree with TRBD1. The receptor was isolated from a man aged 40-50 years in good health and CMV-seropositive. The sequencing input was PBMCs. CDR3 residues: CASSPGQGDEQYF. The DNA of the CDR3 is TGCGCCAGCAGCCCGGGACAGGGGGACGAGCAGTACTTC.